The 3 T cell receptor beta chains given below trace back to one sample, sequenced in a study of blood T cell repertoires in COVID-19. Libraries were prepared by immunoSEQ multiplex PCR; TCRdb keeps only in-frame clonotypes and omits some of them. Found here are a few hundred thousand clones, 85% to 90% of them singletons; the top ten hold 2.4%. The sequenced sample consisted of PBMCs or T cells enriched from blood (not recorded which). The source is a woman aged 18-29 years who had recovered from COVID-19.

The V and J genes are TRBV25-1 and TRBJ1-2; 8 bases line up with TRBD1. Germline V lookup: CDR1 MGHDK, CDR2 SYGVNS. V shed 2 bases, J shed 3 bases, and the junction held 8 bases outside the gene matches. CDR3 length equals 16 residues. DNA of the CDR3: TGTGCCAGCAGTGAAGGTGGACAGGGAACATACTATGGCTACACCTTC. Translating it yields CASSEGGQGTYYGYTF.

The V gene is TRBV15, the J gene TRBJ2-3; 10 bases fit TRBD2. The V gene end was trimmed by 1 base and the J gene end by 4 bases; junction bases not matched to a gene: 5. Per germline, CDR1 LNHNV and CDR2 YYDKDF (reference sequence). The CDR3 loop spans 16 amino acids. The DNA of the CDR3 is TGTGCCACCAGCAGAGGTCCAAGCGGGGGGGCAGATACGCAGTATTTT. Protein product: CATSRGPSGGADTQYF.

In nucleotides, the CDR3 is TGTGCCAGCAGTTACGGGGGCTCGGGTCAGCCCCAGCATTTT. Translating gives CASSYGGSGQPQHF. The chain has TRBV6-5 and TRBJ1-5; the D gene is possibly TRBD1 (6 bases). The CDR3 loop spans 14 amino acids. Germline CDR1 and CDR2: MNHEY and SVGAGI. Trimming shortened V by 2 bases and J by 6 bases, and 11 bases separated the two germline ends.